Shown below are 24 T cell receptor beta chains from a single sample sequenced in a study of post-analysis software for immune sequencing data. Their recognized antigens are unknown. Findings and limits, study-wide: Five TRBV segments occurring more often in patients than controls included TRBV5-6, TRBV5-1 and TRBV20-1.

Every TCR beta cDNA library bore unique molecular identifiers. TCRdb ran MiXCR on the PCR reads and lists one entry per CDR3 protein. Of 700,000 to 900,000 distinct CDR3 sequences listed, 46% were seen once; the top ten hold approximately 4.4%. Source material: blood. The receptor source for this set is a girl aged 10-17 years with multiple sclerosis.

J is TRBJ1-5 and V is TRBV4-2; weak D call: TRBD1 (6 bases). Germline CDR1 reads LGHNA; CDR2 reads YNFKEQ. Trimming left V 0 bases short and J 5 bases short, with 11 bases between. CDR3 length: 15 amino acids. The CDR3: CASSQDWGAHQPQHF. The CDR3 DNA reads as TGTGCCAGCAGCCAAGACTGGGGGGCGCATCAGCCCCAGCATTTT.

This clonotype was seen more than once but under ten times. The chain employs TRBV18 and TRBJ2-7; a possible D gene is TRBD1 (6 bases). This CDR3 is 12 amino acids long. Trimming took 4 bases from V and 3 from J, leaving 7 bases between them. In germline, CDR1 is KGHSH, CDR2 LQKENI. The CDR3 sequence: CASSRDIYEQYF. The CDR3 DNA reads TGTGCCAGCTCACGGGACATCTACGAGCAGTACTTC. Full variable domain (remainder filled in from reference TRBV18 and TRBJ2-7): NAGVMQNPRHLVRRRGQEARLRCSPMKGHSHVYWYRQLPEEGLKFMVYLQKENIIDESGMPKERFSAEFPKEGPSILRIQQVVRGDSAAYFCASSRDIYEQYFGPGTRLTVT.

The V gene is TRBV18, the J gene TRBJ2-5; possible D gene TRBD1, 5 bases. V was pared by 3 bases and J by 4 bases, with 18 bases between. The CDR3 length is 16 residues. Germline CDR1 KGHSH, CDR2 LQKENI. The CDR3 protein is CASSPPGRLRGETQYF. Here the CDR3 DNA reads TGTGCCAGCTCACCGCCCGGACGCTTAAGGGGAGAGACCCAGTACTTC.

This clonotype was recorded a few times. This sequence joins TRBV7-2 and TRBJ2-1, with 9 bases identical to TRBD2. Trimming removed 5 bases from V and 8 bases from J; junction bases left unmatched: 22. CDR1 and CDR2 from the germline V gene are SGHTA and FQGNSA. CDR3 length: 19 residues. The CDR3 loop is CASSLGPAGGAVGVDEQFF. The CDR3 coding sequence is TGTGCCAGCAGCCTAGGCCCTGCGGGAGGGGCTGTTGGGGTCGATGAGCAGTTCTTC.

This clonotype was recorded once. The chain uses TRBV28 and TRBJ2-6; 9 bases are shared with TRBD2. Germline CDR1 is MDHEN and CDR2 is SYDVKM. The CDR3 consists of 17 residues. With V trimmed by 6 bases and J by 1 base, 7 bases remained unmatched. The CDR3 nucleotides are TGTGCCAGCAGCTATAGCGGGAGTGGGTCTGGGGCCAACGTCCTGACTTTC. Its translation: CASSYSGSGSGANVLTF.

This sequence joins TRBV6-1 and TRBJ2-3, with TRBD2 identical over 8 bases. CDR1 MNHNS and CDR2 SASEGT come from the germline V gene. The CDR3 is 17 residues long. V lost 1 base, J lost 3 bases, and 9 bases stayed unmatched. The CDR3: CASSEVLAGSGTDTQYF. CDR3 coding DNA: TGTGCCAGCAGTGAAGTGCTAGCGGGTTCAGGTACAGATACGCAGTATTTT.

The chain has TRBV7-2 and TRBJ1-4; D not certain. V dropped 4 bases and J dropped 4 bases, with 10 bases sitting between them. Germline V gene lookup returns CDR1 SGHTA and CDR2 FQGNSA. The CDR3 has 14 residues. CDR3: CASSWESVNEKLFF. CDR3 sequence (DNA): TGTGCCAGCAGCTGGGAGTCAGTTAATGAAAAACTGTTTTTT. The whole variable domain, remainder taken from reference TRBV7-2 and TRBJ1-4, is GAGVSQSPSNKVTEKGKDVELRCDPISGHTALYWYRQSLGQGLEFLIYFQGNSAPDKSGLPSDRFSAERTGGSVSTLTIQRTQQEDSAVYLCASSWESVNEKLFFGSGTQLSVL.

This CDR3 is CASSSKWPPSSYEQYF. The CDR3 DNA follows: TGCGCCAGCAGCTCGAAATGGCCCCCGAGCTCCTACGAGCAGTACTTC. The chain recombines TRBV5-1 with TRBJ2-7, with no clear D. Trimming removed 3 bases from V and 0 bases from J, with 16 bases in between. The CDR3 runs 16 residues. The germline V gene has CDR1 SGHRS and CDR2 YFSETQ.

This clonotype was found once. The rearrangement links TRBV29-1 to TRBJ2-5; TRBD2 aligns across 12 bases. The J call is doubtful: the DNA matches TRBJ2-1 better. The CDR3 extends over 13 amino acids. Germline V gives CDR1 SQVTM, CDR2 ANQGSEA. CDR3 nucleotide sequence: TGCAGTGCGACTAGCGGGAGCCAAGAGACCCAGTTCTTC. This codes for CSATSGSQETQFF.

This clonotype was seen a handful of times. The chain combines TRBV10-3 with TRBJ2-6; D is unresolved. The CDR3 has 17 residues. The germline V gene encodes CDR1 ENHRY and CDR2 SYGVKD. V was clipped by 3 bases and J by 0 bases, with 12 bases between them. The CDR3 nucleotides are TGTGCCATCAGTGAACAAGAGGTGGCCTCTGGGGCCAACGTCCTGACTTTC. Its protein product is CAISEQEVASGANVLTF.

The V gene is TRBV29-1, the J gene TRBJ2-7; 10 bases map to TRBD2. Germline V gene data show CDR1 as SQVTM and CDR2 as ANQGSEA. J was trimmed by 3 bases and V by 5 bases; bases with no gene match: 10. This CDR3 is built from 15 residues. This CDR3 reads CSVRLAGDPVYEQYF. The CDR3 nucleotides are TGCAGCGTTCGGCTAGCGGGAGATCCTGTCTACGAGCAGTACTTC.

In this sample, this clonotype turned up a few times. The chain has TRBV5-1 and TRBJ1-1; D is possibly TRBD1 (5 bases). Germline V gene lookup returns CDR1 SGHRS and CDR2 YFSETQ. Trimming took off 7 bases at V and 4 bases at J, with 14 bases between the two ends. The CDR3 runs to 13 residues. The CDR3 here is CASRPLGGTEAFF. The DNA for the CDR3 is TGCGCCAGCCGTCCCCTGGGGGGCACTGAAGCTTTCTTT.

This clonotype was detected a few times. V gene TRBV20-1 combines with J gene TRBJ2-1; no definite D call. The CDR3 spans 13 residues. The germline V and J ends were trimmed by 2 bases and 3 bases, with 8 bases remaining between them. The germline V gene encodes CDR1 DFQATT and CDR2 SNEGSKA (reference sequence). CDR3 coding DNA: TGCAGTGCTAGACGTCGAGACTACAATGAGCAGTTCTTC. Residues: CSARRRDYNEQFF.

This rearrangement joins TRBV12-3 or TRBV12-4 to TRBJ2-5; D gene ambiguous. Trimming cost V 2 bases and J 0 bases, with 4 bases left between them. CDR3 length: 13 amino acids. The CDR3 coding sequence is TGTGCCAGCAGTTTAATCAACCAAGAGACCCAGTACTTC. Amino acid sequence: CASSLINQETQYF.

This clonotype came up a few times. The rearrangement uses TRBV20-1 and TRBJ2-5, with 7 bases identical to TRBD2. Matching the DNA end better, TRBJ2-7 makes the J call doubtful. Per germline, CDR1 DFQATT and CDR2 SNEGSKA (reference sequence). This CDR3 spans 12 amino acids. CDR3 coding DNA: TGCAGTGCTAGACTAGCGGCCTACGAGCAGTACTTC. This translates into CSARLAAYEQYF.

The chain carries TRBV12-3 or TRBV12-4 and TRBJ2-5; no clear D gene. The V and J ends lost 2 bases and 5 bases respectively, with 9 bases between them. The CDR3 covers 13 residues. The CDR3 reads CASSLNRPETQYF. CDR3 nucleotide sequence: TGTGCCAGCAGTTTAAATAGGCCGGAGACCCAGTACTTC.

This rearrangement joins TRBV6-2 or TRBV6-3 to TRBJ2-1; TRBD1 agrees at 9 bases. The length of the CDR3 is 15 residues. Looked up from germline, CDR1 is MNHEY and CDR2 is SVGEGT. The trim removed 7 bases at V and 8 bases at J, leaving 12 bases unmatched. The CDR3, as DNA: TGTGCCAGCACTCGGGACAGGGTCCTCATGGATGAGCAGTTCTTC. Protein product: CASTRDRVLMDEQFF.

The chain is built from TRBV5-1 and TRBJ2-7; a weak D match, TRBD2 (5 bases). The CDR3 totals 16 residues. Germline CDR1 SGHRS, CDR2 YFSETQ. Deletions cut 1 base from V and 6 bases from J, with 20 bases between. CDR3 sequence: CASSLTVWETLAEQYF. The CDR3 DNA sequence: TGCGCCAGCAGCTTGACGGTGTGGGAGACTCTCGCCGAGCAGTACTTC.

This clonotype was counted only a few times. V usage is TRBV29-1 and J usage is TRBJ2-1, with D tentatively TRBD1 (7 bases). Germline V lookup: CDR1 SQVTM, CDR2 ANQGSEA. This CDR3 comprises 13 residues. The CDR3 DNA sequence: TGCAGTGCCAGGGGGGAACCCTACAATGAGCAGTTCTTC. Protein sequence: CSARGEPYNEQFF.

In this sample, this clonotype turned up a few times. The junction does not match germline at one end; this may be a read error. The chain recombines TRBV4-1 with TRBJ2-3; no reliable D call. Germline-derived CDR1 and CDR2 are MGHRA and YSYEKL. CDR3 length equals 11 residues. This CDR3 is CASNQGDTQYF. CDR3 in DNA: TGCGCCAGCAACCAAGGAGATACGCAGTATTTT.

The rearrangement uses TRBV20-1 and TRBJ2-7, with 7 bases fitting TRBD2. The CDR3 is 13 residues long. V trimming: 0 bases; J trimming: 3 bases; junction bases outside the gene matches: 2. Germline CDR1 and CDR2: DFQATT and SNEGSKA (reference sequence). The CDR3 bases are TGCAGTGCTAGAGATCGGACTAGCTACGAGCAGTACTTC. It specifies CSARDRTSYEQYF.

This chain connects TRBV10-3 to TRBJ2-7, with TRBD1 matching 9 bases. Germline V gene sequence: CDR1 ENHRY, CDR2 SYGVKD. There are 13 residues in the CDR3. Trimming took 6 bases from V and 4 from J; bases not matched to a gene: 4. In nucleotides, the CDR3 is TGTGCCATCAGAACGGGACAGGGTTACGAGCAGTACTTC. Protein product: CAIRTGQGYEQYF.

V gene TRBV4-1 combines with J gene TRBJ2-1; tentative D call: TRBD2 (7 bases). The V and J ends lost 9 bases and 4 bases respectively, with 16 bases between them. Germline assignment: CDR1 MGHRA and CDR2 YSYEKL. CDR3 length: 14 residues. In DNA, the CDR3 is TGCGCCAGTGAGGGGGAGCGGGGTTACAATGAGCAGTTCTTC. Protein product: CASEGERGYNEQFF.

In DNA form, the CDR3 reads TGCAGCGTTGACTCAAGGGGGGGTGGCTACGAGCAGTACTTC. It translates to CSVDSRGGGYEQYF. V gene TRBV29-1 combines with J gene TRBJ2-7; D perhaps matches TRBD2 (7 bases). CDR3 length equals 14 residues. CDR1 SQVTM and CDR2 ANQGSEA come from the germline V gene. The germline V and J ends were trimmed by 3 bases and 3 bases, with 15 bases remaining between them.